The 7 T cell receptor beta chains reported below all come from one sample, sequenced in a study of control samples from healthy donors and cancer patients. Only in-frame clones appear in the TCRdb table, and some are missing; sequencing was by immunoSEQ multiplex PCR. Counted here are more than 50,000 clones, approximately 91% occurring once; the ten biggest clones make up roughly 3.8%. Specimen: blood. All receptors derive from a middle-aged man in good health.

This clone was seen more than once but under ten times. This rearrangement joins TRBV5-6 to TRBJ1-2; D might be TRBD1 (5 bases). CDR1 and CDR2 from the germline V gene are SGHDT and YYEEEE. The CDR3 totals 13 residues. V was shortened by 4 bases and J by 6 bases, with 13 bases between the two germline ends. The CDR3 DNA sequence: TGTGCCAGCAGCGCGGGACCTTCGGATGGCTACACCTTC. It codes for CASSAGPSDGYTF.

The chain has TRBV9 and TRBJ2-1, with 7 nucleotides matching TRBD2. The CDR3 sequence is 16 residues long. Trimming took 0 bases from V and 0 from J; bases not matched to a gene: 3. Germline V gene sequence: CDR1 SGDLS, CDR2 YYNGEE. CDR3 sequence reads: CASSVDPSGSYNEQFF. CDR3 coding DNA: TGTGCCAGCAGCGTAGACCCTAGCGGCTCCTACAATGAGCAGTTCTTC.

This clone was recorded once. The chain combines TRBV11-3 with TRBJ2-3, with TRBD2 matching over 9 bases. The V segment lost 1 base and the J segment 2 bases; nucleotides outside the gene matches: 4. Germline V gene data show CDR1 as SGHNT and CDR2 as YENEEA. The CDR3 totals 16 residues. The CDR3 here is CASSLVVAGDTDTQYF. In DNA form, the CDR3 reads TGTGCCAGCAGCTTAGTTGTAGCGGGAGACACAGATACGCAGTATTTT.

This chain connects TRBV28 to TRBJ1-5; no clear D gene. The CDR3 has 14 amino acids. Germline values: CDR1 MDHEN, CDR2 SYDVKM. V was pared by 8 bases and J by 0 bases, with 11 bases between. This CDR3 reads CASGRFNSNQPQHF. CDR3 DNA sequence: TGTGCCAGCGGTCGGTTTAATAGCAATCAGCCCCAGCATTTT.

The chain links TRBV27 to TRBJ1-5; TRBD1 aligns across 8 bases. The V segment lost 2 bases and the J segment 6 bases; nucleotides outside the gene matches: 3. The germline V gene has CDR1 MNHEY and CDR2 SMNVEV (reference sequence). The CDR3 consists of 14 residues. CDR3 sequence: CASSLQGAVQPQHF. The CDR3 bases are TGTGCCAGCAGTTTACAGGGGGCAGTTCAGCCCCAGCATTTT.

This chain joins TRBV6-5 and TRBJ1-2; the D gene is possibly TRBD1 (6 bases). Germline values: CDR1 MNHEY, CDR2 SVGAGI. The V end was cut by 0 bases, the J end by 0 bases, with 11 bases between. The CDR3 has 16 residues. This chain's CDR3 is CASSYSYRAANYGYTF. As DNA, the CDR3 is TGTGCCAGCAGTTACTCGTACAGGGCGGCTAACTATGGCTACACCTTC.

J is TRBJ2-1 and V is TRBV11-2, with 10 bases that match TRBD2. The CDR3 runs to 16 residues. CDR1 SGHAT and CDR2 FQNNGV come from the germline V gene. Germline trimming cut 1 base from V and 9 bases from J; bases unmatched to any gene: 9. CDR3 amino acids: CASSLGGTSDYGEQFF. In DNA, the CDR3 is TGTGCCAGCAGCTTAGGGGGGACTAGCGACTACGGTGAGCAGTTCTTC.